This TCR beta chain was captured in a study of shared clonotypes between healthy human individuals. General study results and limits: An expected dependence of interdonor clonotype sharing on sequencing depth was noted.

In regard to this clone: Its target is unknown.

Data came from immunoSEQ multiplex PCR; TCRdb stores just in-frame clones and leaves some out. The table records some 2 million clones, about 95% of them present only once. Looked up from germline, CDR1 is SQVTM and CDR2 is ANQGSEA. CDR3 length: 15 amino acids. The V segment lost 3 bases and the J segment 4 bases; nucleotides outside the gene matches: 9. CD45RO negativity and positive selection for CCR7 defined naive CD8 cells, a population that excluded terminally differentiated effector memory CD45RA+ cells. The V and J genes are TRBV29-1 and TRBJ1-2; TRBD1 matches at 9 bases. This clonotype originated in a man younger than 35 in good health. The sample was naive CD8+ T cells sorted from blood. The CDR3 DNA sequence: TGCAGCGTTGAGAAGACACAGACAGGGGGCTATGGCTACACCTTC. Translated: CSVEKTQTGGYGYTF.